Listed below are T cell receptor beta chains from one sample, sequenced in a study of blood T cell repertoires in COVID-19. Generated by immunoSEQ multiplex PCR, the TCRdb table keeps only in-frame clones and is missing some. The sample has some 150,000 clones, around 81% seen once. The sequencing input was peripheral blood. Source of these receptors: a woman aged 55-69 years with active or convalescent COVID-19. The CDR3 runs from the conserved cysteine through the conserved F or W. The D gene is left open where the match is weak. For some rows the clone size is stated as once, few or many, or as a class when expanded; others skip it.

clone_size d_call j_call v_call cdr3_aa cdr3_nt
. . TRBJ1-1 TRBV28 CASSFGRGSEAFF TGTGCCAGCAGTTTTGGTAGGGGATCTGAAGCTTTCTTT
. . TRBJ2-7 TRBV7-8 CASSRTGYEQYF TGTGCCAGCAGCCGGACTGGGTACGAGCAGTACTTC
. TRBD2 TRBJ2-5 TRBV6-2/TRBV6-3 CASSYSIRGGRETQYF TGTGCCAGCAGTTACTCGATACGGGGGGGCCGTGAGACCCAGTACTTC
few . TRBJ2-3 TRBV28 CASTPGQFTDTQYF TGTGCCAGCACCCCCGGACAGTTCACAGATACGCAGTATTTT
. . TRBJ2-2 TRBV7-9 CASSVPLDRANTGELFF TGTGCCAGCAGCGTTCCCCTGGACAGAGCGAACACCGGGGAGCTGTTTTTT
. TRBD2 TRBJ2-5 TRBV5-8 CASIHRSGGGETQYF TGTGCCTCAATACACCGGAGCGGGGGGGGAGAGACCCAGTACTTC
. . TRBJ1-5 TRBV15 CATSPGFQPQHF TGTGCCACCTCTCCGGGTTTCCAGCCCCAGCATTTT
. . TRBJ1-5 TRBV4-1 CASSQQTVPDSNQPQHF TGCGCCAGCAGCCAGCAGACAGTTCCCGATAGCAATCAGCCCCAGCATTTT
. . TRBJ1-2 TRBV28 CASISGQNYGYTF TGTGCCAGCATCTCTGGGCAGAACTATGGCTACACCTTC
. TRBD1 TRBJ2-2 TRBV5-1 CASSLGQGGTGELFF TGCGCCAGCAGCCTAGGACAGGGGGGCACCGGGGAGCTGTTTTTT
. . TRBJ1-6 TRBV2 CASSQGYEPLHF TGTGCCAGCAGCCAGGGGTACGAACCCCTCCACTTT
few . TRBJ1-1 TRBV6-2/TRBV6-3 CASSYSRQIMNTEAFF TGTGCCAGCAGTTACTCGAGACAGATCATGAACACTGAAGCTTTCTTT
. TRBD2 TRBJ2-2 TRBV5-1 CASSFSGANSGELFF TGCGCCAGCAGCTTTAGCGGGGCGAATAGCGGGGAGCTGTTTTTT
. TRBD2 TRBJ2-7 TRBV6-2/TRBV6-3 CASSRGGGPYEQYF TGTGCCAGCAGCCGGGGGGGAGGCCCCTACGAGCAGTACTTC
. TRBD2 TRBJ2-1 TRBV5-1 CASRRLADSYNEQFF TGCGCCAGCAGAAGACTAGCTGATTCCTACAATGAGCAGTTCTTC
. TRBD2 TRBJ2-1 TRBV6-4 CASSDQPTSGSYNEQFF TGTGCCAGCAGTGACCAACCGACTAGCGGGAGCTACAATGAGCAGTTCTTC
. . TRBJ2-4 TRBV11-3 CASSLGRQNIQYF TGTGCCAGCAGTCTGGGGCGTCAAAACATTCAGTACTTC
. . TRBJ2-7 TRBV27 CASSFSPYRSNEQYF TGTGCCAGCAGTTTCTCGCCGTATAGGAGTAACGAGCAGTACTTC
. TRBD1 TRBJ2-3 TRBV11-2 CASSLNGQATDTQYF TGTGCCAGCAGCTTAAATGGACAGGCCACAGATACGCAGTATTTT
. . TRBJ1-4 TRBV7-9 CASSLLQGATNEKLFF TGTGCCAGCAGCTTATTACAGGGCGCAACTAATGAAAAACTGTTTTTT
. . TRBJ1-5 TRBV19 CASSHTGSYQPQHF TGTGCCAGTAGCCATACAGGAAGCTATCAGCCCCAGCATTTT
. TRBD1 TRBJ1-2 TRBV7-9 CASSSRGQGVYGYTF TGTGCCAGCAGCTCCCGGGGACAGGGAGTTTATGGCTACACCTTC
. . TRBJ1-1 TRBV2 CASSENRATEAFF TGTGCCAGCAGTGAGAACAGGGCCACTGAAGCTTTCTTT
once TRBD1 TRBJ1-4 TRBV4-2 CASSDGDRDEEKLFF TGTGCCAGCAGCGACGGGGACAGGGATGAGGAAAAACTGTTTTTT
. . TRBJ1-5 TRBV19 CASSMMVGENQPQHF TGTGCCAGTAGTATGATGGTAGGAGAGAATCAGCCCCAGCATTTT
. TRBD2 TRBJ2-7 TRBV9 CASSTNPGTTEQYF TGTGCCAGCAGCACCAACCCCGGGACTACCGAGCAGTACTTC
. TRBD2 TRBJ2-7 TRBV28 CASRGTSIAGEQYF TGTGCCAGCAGAGGAACTTCAATAGCGGGCGAGCAGTACTTC
few TRBD1 TRBJ1-5 TRBV4-2 CASSQETGGNQPQHF TGTGCCAGCAGCCAGGAGACAGGGGGCAATCAGCCCCAGCATTTT
. . TRBJ1-3 TRBV6-2/TRBV6-3 CASSYRRLLSGNTIYF TGTGCCAGCAGTTACAGAAGACTCCTCTCTGGAAACACCATATATTTT
once TRBD2 TRBJ2-1 TRBV23-1 CASSGQRGRRYNEQFF TGCGCCAGCAGTGGGCAGCGGGGTCGAAGGTACAATGAGCAGTTCTTC
. TRBD1 TRBJ2-3 TRBV28 CASSTTGTGNRHKDTQYF TGTGCCAGCAGTACCACCGGGACAGGAAACAGGCACAAAGATACGCAGTATTTT
. . TRBJ2-3 TRBV24-1 CATSAGDTQYF TGTGCCACCAGTGCCGGGGATACGCAGTATTTT
few TRBD2 TRBJ2-3 TRBV27 CASSTPSGGPGTDTQYF TGTGCCAGCAGTACTCCGAGCGGGGGGCCTGGCACAGATACGCAGTATTTT
. TRBD2 TRBJ2-1 TRBV5-1 CASSLGGTSIINEQFF TGCGCCAGCAGCTTGGGCGGGACTAGTATAATAAATGAGCAGTTCTTC
. TRBD1 TRBJ2-5 TRBV7-8 CASSLRRDRGRQETQYF TGTGCCAGCAGCTTAAGACGGGACAGGGGCCGCCAAGAGACCCAGTACTTC
. TRBD2 TRBJ2-1 TRBV19 CASSMGLAGAYNEQFF TGTGCCAGTAGTATGGGACTAGCGGGGGCCTACAATGAGCAGTTCTTC
. TRBD1 TRBJ1-6 TRBV6-5 CASSNRGYNSPLHF TGTGCCAGCAGTAACAGGGGCTATAATTCACCCCTCCACTTT
. . TRBJ2-7 TRBV9 CASSVDTGVFEQYF TGTGCCAGCAGCGTAGACACGGGAGTCTTCGAGCAGTACTTC
. . TRBJ1-2 TRBV5-1 CASSSGMYGQSFYGYTF TGCGCCAGCAGCTCGGGAATGTACGGACAGAGTTTCTATGGCTACACCTTC
. . TRBJ2-1 TRBV5-1 CASSLGGAVTSYNEQFF TGCGCCAGCAGCTTGGGGGGAGCGGTTACCTCCTACAATGAGCAGTTCTTC
once TRBD1 TRBJ2-5 TRBV10-2 CASSEQRTGQETQYF TGCGCCAGCAGCGAACAAAGGACAGGACAAGAGACCCAGTACTTC
. TRBD1 TRBJ2-7 TRBV28 CASSSTGGAHAYEQYF TGTGCCAGCAGTTCCACAGGGGGAGCTCACGCCTACGAGCAGTACTTC
. TRBD1 TRBJ1-3 TRBV9 CASSVEVPLQGNTIYF TGTGCCAGCAGCGTAGAGGTGCCCCTACAGGGGAACACCATATATTTT
. . TRBJ2-2 TRBV28 CASSFDRRAGELFF TGTGCCAGCAGTTTTGACAGGCGGGCCGGGGAGCTGTTTTTT
. . TRBJ2-2 TRBV7-3 CASSLTSSENTGELFF TGTGCCAGCAGCTTAACGAGTAGCGAAAACACCGGGGAGCTGTTTTTT
. TRBD2 TRBJ2-3 TRBV7-9 CASSLRPLAGADTQYF TGTGCCAGCAGCTTAAGGCCCCTAGCGGGAGCAGATACGCAGTATTTT
. . TRBJ2-6 TRBV6-5 CASSYSSVGANVLTF TGTGCCAGCAGTTACTCTAGCGTTGGGGCCAACGTCCTGACTTTC
. TRBD2 TRBJ2-3 TRBV5-1 CASGGTSLDTQYF TGCGCCAGCGGAGGGACTAGCCTCGATACGCAGTATTTT
. . TRBJ2-1 TRBV20-1 CSASRTTEGGQFF TGCAGTGCTAGTCGGACTACCGAAGGTGGGCAGTTCTTC